Shown below are 14 T cell receptor beta chains from a single sample sequenced in a study of multiple sclerosis patients with progressive multifocal leukoencephalopathy. Method: immunoSEQ multiplex PCR; TCRdb's copy keeps in-frame clones and lacks some. The sample consists of 30,000 or so clones, over 75% of them appearing once. As for time point: time of PML onset. The starting material was PBMCs, obtained from a patient treated with natalizumab. These receptors all stem from a human donor with progressive multifocal leukoencephalopathy.

V usage is TRBV6-6 and J usage is TRBJ1-4; D is unresolved. Deletions cut 0 bases from V and 8 bases from J, with 4 bases between. Germline V gene lookup returns CDR1 MNHNY and CDR2 SVGAGI (reference sequence). CDR3 length: 12 residues. The CDR3 loop is CASSYSMEKLFF. DNA of the CDR3: TGTGCCAGCAGTTACTCAATGGAAAAACTGTTTTTT.

V gene TRBV7-2 combines with J gene TRBJ1-6; 8 nucleotides align to TRBD1. The CDR3 loop spans 14 amino acids. J gave up 11 bases and V 1 base, and 4 bases lay outside the gene matches. The germline CDR1 and CDR2 sequences are SGHTA and FQGNSA. This CDR3 reads CASSLGQGATPLHF. CDR3 in DNA: TGTGCCAGCAGCTTAGGCCAGGGGGCTACACCCCTCCACTTT.

The chain recombines TRBV5-4 with TRBJ1-4; 7 positions agree with TRBD1. CDR1 SGHNT and CDR2 YYREEE come from the germline V gene (reference sequence). The CDR3 runs 14 residues. J lost 6 bases, V lost 7 bases, and 9 bases had no gene match. As DNA, the CDR3 is TGTGCCAGCCTGGCCCCACAGGGGTATGAAAAACTGTTTTTT. This gives the protein CASLAPQGYEKLFF.

The chain carries TRBV6-1 and TRBJ2-3, with D perhaps TRBD2 (6 bases). The length of the CDR3 is 15 residues. Trimming left V 5 bases short and J 5 bases short, with 17 bases between. Germline assignment: CDR1 MNHNS and CDR2 SASEGT. CDR3 protein: CASSLEGLRKDTQYF. The CDR3 DNA is TGTGCCAGCAGTTTGGAGGGCCTCAGGAAAGATACGCAGTATTTT.

The CDR3 nucleotides are TGTGCCAGCACCGGGGACAGGGCCCTCGGCCACGAGCAGTACTTC. It specifies CASTGDRALGHEQYF. The chain has TRBV21-1 and TRBJ2-7; the D call TRBD1 from the table was never checked on the DNA. TRBV21-1 is shown as a pseudogene. CDR3 length equals 15 residues.

The chain links TRBV6-5 to TRBJ2-1, with D uncertain. The CDR3 has 16 residues. The V gene's germline CDR1 is MNHEY and CDR2 SVGAGI. Trimming took off 2 bases at V and 0 bases at J, with 11 bases between the two ends. The CDR3 here is CASSYRTPSSYNEQFF. CDR3 bases: TGTGCCAGCAGTTACAGGACGCCGAGCTCCTACAATGAGCAGTTCTTC.

V usage is TRBV4-1 and J usage is TRBJ1-2; D not certain. The CDR3 runs to 15 residues. Trimming pared 1 base from V and 3 bases from J, leaving 12 bases between. CDR1 is MGHRA, CDR2 YSYEKL, per germline. This CDR3 is CASSQVGRVDYGYTF. The CDR3 DNA reads as TGCGCCAGCAGCCAAGTTGGGAGGGTAGACTATGGCTACACCTTC.

The chain combines TRBV5-4 with TRBJ2-3; 7 nucleotides align to TRBD2. Per germline, CDR1 SGHNT and CDR2 YYREEE (reference sequence). The CDR3 loop spans 16 amino acids. Unmatched junction bases numbered 8, after V lost 1 base and J lost 3 bases. The CDR3 is CASSLLGGSRTDTQYF. Written as DNA, the CDR3 is TGTGCCAGCAGCTTGTTGGGCGGGAGCAGGACAGATACGCAGTATTTT.

V and J are TRBV6-5 and TRBJ2-1; the match to TRBD2 covers 7 bases. The germline V gene encodes CDR1 MNHEY and CDR2 SVGAGI. The CDR3 totals 13 residues. The V segment lost 8 bases and the J segment 7 bases; nucleotides outside the gene matches: 8. DNA of the CDR3: TGTGCCAGCCGGCTAGCGGCCTTTAATGAGCAGTTCTTC. As protein: CASRLAAFNEQFF.

This clone was picked up a small number of times. The rearrangement joins TRBV30 to TRBJ1-5, with a weak D call TRBD1 (6 bases). Between the trimmed V and J ends, which lost 3 bases and 3 bases, there was a span of 15 bases. Per germline, CDR1 GTSNPN and CDR2 SVGIG (reference sequence). This CDR3 contains 15 residues. CDR3 region: CAWRQGGQFNQPQHF. DNA of the CDR3: TGTGCCTGGAGACAGGGTGGCCAGTTCAATCAGCCCCAGCATTTT.

The CDR3 protein is CASVGVTNEKLFF. The CDR3 nucleotides read TGCGCCAGCGTCGGGGTGACTAATGAAAAACTGTTTTTT. J is TRBJ1-4 and V is TRBV4-1; D unresolved. The V gene's germline CDR1 is MGHRA and CDR2 YSYEKL. This CDR3 is built from 13 residues. V lost 8 bases and J 2 bases, leaving 9 bases between the germline ends.

This clone has a single count. The chain combines TRBV28 with TRBJ2-3; 8 bases map to TRBD1. The CDR3 sequence is 15 residues long. The V gene end was trimmed by 6 bases and the J gene end by 5 bases; junction bases not matched to a gene: 10. Germline values: CDR1 MDHEN, CDR2 SYDVKM. In DNA, the CDR3 is TGTGCCAGCAGCGCTCCAGGGGGCGCGGGAGATACGCAGTATTTT. This encodes CASSAPGGAGDTQYF.

This sequence joins TRBV7-2 and TRBJ1-2; D gene ambiguous. V was shortened by 8 bases and J by 8 bases, with 21 bases between the two germline ends. Germline values: CDR1 SGHTA, CDR2 FQGNSA. This CDR3 spans 14 amino acids. CDR3 DNA sequence: TGTGCCAGCCGGAGGACGGCAGCGGTCGAGGGCTACACCTTC. Translation: CASRRTAAVEGYTF.

The gene calls are TRBV13 and TRBJ2-7; a weak D match, TRBD1 (6 bases). V dropped 5 bases and J dropped 0 bases, with 8 bases sitting between them. The CDR3 is made up of 13 amino acids. Germline V gene lookup returns CDR1 PRHDT and CDR2 FYEKMQ (reference sequence). CDR3: CASSRGSSYEQYF. As DNA, the CDR3 is TGTGCCAGCAGCAGGGGGAGCTCCTACGAGCAGTACTTC.